The 20 T cell receptor beta chains in this list originate from one sample, sequenced in a study of beta chain features in type 1 diabetes listed by TCRdb under 2018. The library was produced with the immunoSEQ multiplex PCR assay. All of the isolated RNA was reverse transcribed with the High Capacity cDNA Reverse Transcription Kit, so expressed TCRB transcripts were sequenced. This is the immuneACCESS table as TCRdb keeps it, with only in-frame sequences that have V and J called. A part of the clones is gone; compared with another copy, unresolved V genes explain less than half, and the rest is unexplained. The sample contains some 350,000 clones, 8.5% to 10% of them found a single time. About 0.64% of the sample comes from the top ten. Their specific antigens are unknown. The paper as a whole reports these results and caveats: Type 1 diabetes patients showed a moderate but significant shortening of TCRB CDR3 length in all four CD4+ subsets.

The source material was central memory CD4+ T cells from blood. The receptor set was obtained from a man under 40 with type 1 diabetes.

The chain links TRBV6-1 to TRBJ2-5; D tentatively reads TRBD1 or TRBD2 (6 bases each). The J call is in doubt because the DNA end fits TRBJ2-7 better. CDR3 length: 15 residues. CDR1 is MNHNS and CDR2 is SASEGT in the germline V gene. In DNA, the CDR3 is TGTGCCAGCAGTACGGGGACTGGGGGCGGATACGAGCAGTACTTC. Protein: CASSTGTGGGYEQYF.

Many counts were recorded for this clone. The chain is built from TRBV2 and TRBJ1-3; D remains ambiguous. Trimming removed 2 bases from V and 0 bases from J, with 8 bases in between. Germline CDR1 and CDR2: SNHLY and FYNNEI. CDR3 size: 15 residues. In DNA, the CDR3 is TGTGCCAGCAGTGAACATCAGAACTCTGGAAACACCATATATTTT. Residues: CASSEHQNSGNTIYF.

The sample holds a few counts of this clone. This CDR3 reads CASSLGGGRDEQFF. CDR3 nucleotide sequence: TGTGCCAGCAGCTTGGGAGGCGGTCGGGATGAGCAGTTCTTC. The chain couples TRBV5-4 to TRBJ2-1; the D is unclear. Trimming stripped 0 bases from V and 8 bases from J, with 12 bases between. CDR3 length equals 14 residues. Germline CDR1 and CDR2: SGHNT and YYREEE (reference sequence).

V gene TRBV5-6 combines with J gene TRBJ2-5, with TRBD1 matching 8 bases. V was pared by 5 bases and J by 5 bases, with 5 bases of the junction left unmatched. This CDR3 spans 13 amino acids. The germline V gene encodes CDR1 SGHDT and CDR2 YYEEEE. The CDR3 coding sequence is TGTGCCAGCAGGCCGCAGGGGGCTGAGACCCAGTACTTC. Protein sequence: CASRPQGAETQYF.

This rearrangement joins TRBV10-2 to TRBJ2-2; weak D call: TRBD2 (6 bases). The germline V gene has CDR1 WSHSY and CDR2 SAAADI. CDR3 length: 14 amino acids. V gave up 6 bases and J gave up 0 bases, with 8 bases separating them. The DNA of the CDR3 is TGCGCCAGCAGGTTAGCGGCGAACACCGGGGAGCTGTTTTTT. It codes for CASRLAANTGELFF.

This clone occurred many times. The J gene is TRBJ2-1, the V gene TRBV6-5, with TRBD2 matching over 12 bases. The J segment lost 9 bases and the V segment lost 6 bases, leaving 9 bases of the junction unmatched. The CDR3 totals 15 residues. Germline values: CDR1 MNHEY, CDR2 SVGAGI. CDR3 sequence reads: CASSSGLAGTGEQFF. The CDR3 bases are TGTGCCAGCAGCTCGGGACTAGCGGGTACAGGTGAGCAGTTCTTC.

The chain links TRBV9 to TRBJ2-1; TRBD2 agrees at 10 bases. This CDR3 region has 15 residues. Losses at the gene ends were 1 base for V and 6 bases for J; bases not matched to a gene: 4. From germline, CDR1 is SGDLS and CDR2 YYNGEE. This CDR3 is CASSVSSGGFNEQFF. For the CDR3, the DNA is TGTGCCAGCAGCGTATCTAGCGGGGGTTTCAATGAGCAGTTCTTC.

The chain combines TRBV6-5 with TRBJ2-5, with a possible D match to TRBD1 (5 bases). The CDR3 totals 13 residues. Trimming cost V 6 bases and J 0 bases, with 8 bases left between them. CDR1 and CDR2 from the germline V gene are MNHEY and SVGAGI. This CDR3 is CASRNRHQETQYF. CDR3 nucleotides: TGTGCCAGCAGGAACAGGCACCAAGAGACCCAGTACTTC.

This clone has more than one count but fewer than ten. The chain carries TRBV7-2 and TRBJ1-1; D ambiguous. CDR1 is SGHTA and CDR2 is FQGNSA in the germline V gene. Trimming removed 3 bases at V and 2 bases at J, with 13 bases between. This CDR3 region has 15 residues. CDR3 DNA: TGTGCCAGCAGCTTTCTCGGGTCGAGAAACACTGAAGCTTTCTTT. It yields the protein CASSFLGSRNTEAFF.

There are a few counts of this clone. The chain has TRBV11-1 and TRBJ1-1; D remains unclear. CDR3 size: 14 residues. Looked up from germline, CDR1 is SGHAT and CDR2 is FQDESV (reference sequence). The V gene lost 5 bases and the J gene lost 4 bases, with 14 bases spanning the gap. CDR3 nucleotide sequence: TGTGCCAGCAGCCCAGCCGTTGGGAGCACTGAAGCTTTCTTT. The encoded protein is CASSPAVGSTEAFF. Filled out from reference TRBV11-1 and TRBJ1-1, the complete variable domain reads EAEVAQSPRYKITEKSQAVAFWCDPISGHATLYWYRQILGQGPELLVQFQDESVVDDSQLPKDRFSAERLKGVDSTLKIQPAELGDSAMYLCASSPAVGSTEAFFGQGTRLTVV.

A word on this clone: At the DNA level, this CDR3 is encoded by other sequences in the same sample as well. The V call is TRBV6-1, the J call TRBJ2-5; D is tentatively TRBD1 or TRBD2 (6 bases each). Germline V gene data show CDR1 as MNHNS and CDR2 as SASEGT. Trimming stripped 4 bases from V and 4 bases from J, with 13 bases between. The CDR3 is 14 amino acids. This CDR3 is CASSGGGRRETQYF. CDR3 nucleotides: TGTGCCAGCAGTGGAGGGGGGCGTCGAGAGACCCAGTACTTC.

This clone appeared a few times. The V call is TRBV10-2, the J call TRBJ2-7, with 8 nucleotides matching TRBD1. CDR3 size: 13 residues. The junction had 1 base not matched to a gene; V was cut back by 3 bases and J by 3 bases. CDR1 WSHSY and CDR2 SAAADI come from the germline V gene. For the CDR3, the DNA is TGCGCCAGCAGTGACGACAGGGGCTACGAGCAGTACTTC. Its translation is CASSDDRGYEQYF.

The rearrangement joins TRBV14 to TRBJ2-7, with 9 bases aligning to TRBD1. The CDR3 loop spans 15 amino acids. Germline values: CDR1 SGHDN, CDR2 FVKESK. V was clipped by 4 bases and J by 3 bases; unmatched bases: 7. The CDR3 here is CASSRTGTGIYEQYF. CDR3 coding DNA: TGTGCCAGCAGCCGAACCGGGACAGGGATCTACGAGCAGTACTTC.

This clone was seen a handful of times. The V call is TRBV11-2, the J call TRBJ2-7; D call uncertain. V shed 5 bases and J shed 9 bases, with 17 bases lying between them. Germline V gives CDR1 SGHAT, CDR2 FQNNGV. The CDR3 extends over 13 amino acids. In DNA form, the CDR3 reads TGTGCCAGCAGCACCCCAAGAGGCCCACGGCAGTACTTC. As protein: CASSTPRGPRQYF. The whole variable domain, remainder taken from reference TRBV11-2 and TRBJ2-7, is EAGVAQSPRYKIIEKRQSVAFWCNPISGHATLYWYQQILGQGPKLLIQFQNNGVVDDSQLPKDRFSAERLKGVDSTLKIQPAKLEDSAVYLCASSTPRGPRQYFGPGTRLTVT.

This clone has a handful of counts. CDR3 in amino acids: CASTPRTGNNEKLFF. The CDR3 DNA sequence: TGTGCCAGCACCCCCCGGACAGGAAATAATGAAAAACTGTTTTTT. The chain has TRBV7-9 and TRBJ1-4, with 7 positions matching TRBD1. With 7 bases clipped from V and 4 bases from J, the junction kept 9 bases outside the gene matches. Germline CDR1 is SEHNR and CDR2 is FQNEAQ (reference sequence). CDR3 length: 15 residues.

This clone showed up just a few times. This sequence joins TRBV4-3 and TRBJ2-3; D gene ambiguous. CDR3 length equals 13 residues. Per germline, CDR1 LGHNA and CDR2 YSLEER. V lost 0 bases and J 4 bases, leaving 5 bases between the germline ends. DNA for the CDR3: TGCGCCAGCAGCCAAGAAGTAGCAGATACGCAGTATTTT. This codes for CASSQEVADTQYF.

The chain joins TRBV9 to TRBJ1-2; 9 bases agree with TRBD1. The CDR3 extends over 14 amino acids. In germline, CDR1 is SGDLS, CDR2 YYNGEE. Trimming at V came to 5 bases and at J to 5 bases, leaving 7 bases not matched to a gene. The CDR3 reads CASSSGTGSYGYTF. The CDR3 bases are TGTGCCAGCAGTTCCGGGACAGGGTCGTATGGCTACACCTTC.

This clone has only a few counts. This rearrangement joins TRBV7-9 to TRBJ2-5; a weak D match, TRBD1 (7 bases). V was trimmed by 5 bases and J by 9 bases, leaving 10 bases between them. CDR3 length: 11 residues. In germline, CDR1 is SEHNR, CDR2 FQNEAQ (reference sequence). The CDR3 nucleotides are TGTGCCAGCAGCCCCAGGGGGGCCCAGTACTTC. The encoded protein is CASSPRGAQYF. The full variable domain, in which reference TRBV7-9 and TRBJ2-5 provide the parts outside the CDR3, is DTGVSQNPRHKITKRGQNVTFRCDPISEHNRLYWYRQTLGQGPEFLTYFQNEAQLEKSRLLSDRFSAERPKGSFSTLEIQRTEQGDSAMYLCASSPRGAQYFGPGTRLLVL.

This clone was seen only a few times. The rearrangement uses TRBV10-3 and TRBJ2-2; D is undetermined. V shed 10 bases and J shed 5 bases, with 14 bases lying between them. The CDR3 consists of 13 residues. The germline V gene has CDR1 ENHRY and CDR2 SYGVKD. CDR3: CASTLDLTGELFF. As DNA, the CDR3 is TGTGCCAGCACTCTGGACCTTACCGGGGAGCTGTTTTTT.

With respect to this clone: One end of the junction is discordant with germline, which a read error may explain. V and J are TRBV6-5 and TRBJ2-7, with D perhaps TRBD2 (6 bases). Germline V gene data show CDR1 as MNHEY and CDR2 as SVGAGI. The CDR3 spans 13 residues. CDR3 protein: CASSYGGSFAWDF. The CDR3 DNA follows: TGTGCCAGCAGTTACGGGGGGAGTTTTGCTTGGGACTTC.